The 18 T cell receptor beta chains presented below share a single source sample, sequenced in a study of OX40 agonist ivuxolimab in advanced cancers. The library was made by the immunoSEQ multiplex PCR assay. TCRdb holds this immuneACCESS table with in-frame rearrangements only. Some clones are missing; in checked studies, unresolved V genes explain under half, and the rest has no known cause. This sample is represented by roughly 77,000 clones; roughly four fifths of them were singletons. The leading ten clones occupy 0.51% of the sample. The sample here was CD4+ or CD8+ T cells sorted from blood, taken in a trial of the OX40 agonist ivuxolimab. Source of these receptors: an adult with an advanced solid tumor such as melanoma, head and neck, liver or kidney cancer.

The chain links TRBV10-1 to TRBJ2-7; D is unresolved. V was cut by 1 base and J by 10 bases, with 17 bases left in between. The CDR3 covers 14 residues. CDR1 WNHNN and CDR2 SYGVQD come from the germline V gene (reference sequence). The CDR3 loop reads CASSEFTENNYQYF. CDR3 sequence (DNA): TGCGCCAGCAGTGAGTTTACTGAGAACAATTACCAGTACTTC.

The genes are TRBV6-5 and TRBJ2-7; D ambiguous. The germline gives CDR1 MNHEY, CDR2 SVGAGI. This CDR3 is built from 12 residues. The V end was cut by 5 bases, the J end by 2 bases, with 7 bases between. The CDR3 protein is CASSTPAYEQYF. Here the CDR3 DNA reads TGTGCCAGCAGTACCCCGGCCTACGAGCAGTACTTC.

The chain employs TRBV4-3 and TRBJ2-1; 8 nucleotides match TRBD2. CDR1 is LGHNA and CDR2 is YSLEER in the germline V gene. V trimming: 1 base; J trimming: 5 bases; junction bases outside the gene matches: 10. CDR3 length equals 17 residues. CDR3 nucleotide sequence: TGCGCCAGCAGCCAAGTGTACAACGGGAGGGCCAACAATGAGCAGTTCTTC. Protein product: CASSQVYNGRANNEQFF.

The chain links TRBV7-9 to TRBJ2-5; 7 positions agree with TRBD2. J lost 3 bases, V lost 1 base, and 2 bases had no gene match. The germline CDR1 and CDR2 sequences are SEHNR and FQNEAQ (reference sequence). This CDR3 spans 14 amino acids. CDR3 residues: CASSLGLAKETQYF. The DNA of the CDR3 is TGTGCCAGCAGCTTAGGACTAGCTAAAGAGACCCAGTACTTC.

The rearrangement links TRBV5-3 to TRBJ2-7, with D unclear. TRBV5-3 has ORF status, its function being uncertain. The length of the CDR3 is 14 residues. Trimming cost V 0 bases and J 4 bases, with 11 bases left between them. This CDR3 reads CARSLDNLRYEQYF. The CDR3 region has the DNA TGTGCCAGAAGCTTGGATAACCTTAGGTACGAGCAGTACTTC.

V usage is TRBV9 and J usage is TRBJ2-1; TRBD1 matches 7 bases. Per the germline V gene, CDR1 is SGDLS and CDR2 is YYNGEE. This CDR3 has 15 residues. J lost 8 bases, V lost 4 bases, and 12 bases had no gene match. The CDR3 loop is CASSTGQEVRHEQFF. CDR3 nucleotide sequence: TGTGCCAGCAGCACCGGACAGGAGGTCCGCCATGAGCAGTTCTTC.

The chain recombines TRBV5-1 with TRBJ2-7; 9 nucleotides line up with TRBD2. The CDR3 contains 15 residues. Per the germline V gene, CDR1 is SGHRS and CDR2 is YFSETQ. V lost 2 bases, J lost 2 bases, and 5 bases stayed unmatched. Here the CDR3 reads CASSFGGGGAYEQYF. CDR3 sequence (DNA): TGCGCCAGCAGCTTCGGCGGGGGGGGCGCCTACGAGCAGTACTTC.

The V gene is TRBV27, the J gene TRBJ1-1; no firm D call. CDR3 length: 14 residues. CDR1 MNHEY and CDR2 SMNVEV come from the germline V gene (reference sequence). The ends were cut back, 6 bases at V and 4 bases at J, with 15 bases in the middle. The CDR3 is CASSSTYSSTEAFF. The CDR3 DNA reads TGTGCCAGCAGCTCCACCTATTCGTCCACTGAAGCTTTCTTT.

The rearrangement uses TRBV7-8 and TRBJ2-7; 8 nucleotides match TRBD1. The CDR3 totals 16 residues. Germline CDR1 and CDR2: SGHVS and FQNEAQ. Trimming removed 0 bases from V and 3 bases from J; junction bases left unmatched: 7. CDR3 region: CASSLAAGGQSYEQYF. CDR3 nucleotide sequence: TGTGCCAGCAGCTTAGCGGCAGGGGGCCAGAGCTACGAGCAGTACTTC.

The gene calls are TRBV28 and TRBJ1-6, with D possibly being TRBD1 (6 bases). CDR3 size: 14 residues. Germline CDR1 MDHEN, CDR2 SYDVKM. V was trimmed by 11 bases and J by 6 bases, leaving 17 bases between them. The CDR3 sequence is CAGREGVVNSPLHF. CDR3 nucleotide sequence: TGTGCCGGCCGGGAGGGGGTGGTTAATTCACCCCTCCACTTT.

This chain joins TRBV4-1 and TRBJ1-1; possibly TRBD1 for D (6 bases). Trimming cost V 4 bases and J 8 bases, with 26 bases left between them. The CDR3 loop spans 17 amino acids. Germline values: CDR1 MGHRA, CDR2 YSYEKL. In DNA form, the CDR3 reads TGCGCCAGCAGCCGGGGGGGCCCAGGACCCCTTAGGGGGGAAGCTTTCTTT. Encoded protein: CASSRGGPGPLRGEAFF.

This chain uses TRBV19 with TRBJ2-7; the D is unclear. CDR3 length equals 14 residues. In germline, CDR1 is LNHDA, CDR2 SQIVND (reference sequence). Deletions cut 2 bases from V and 2 bases from J, with 10 bases between. CDR3 in DNA: TGTGCCAGTAGTATAACACAGAGAACCTACGAGCAGTACTTC. It encodes CASSITQRTYEQYF.

This clone has more than one count but fewer than ten. This sequence joins TRBV20-1 and TRBJ1-1; weak D call: TRBD1 (6 bases). CDR3 length equals 11 residues. The germline gives CDR1 DFQATT, CDR2 SNEGSKA (reference sequence). The CDR3 DNA reads TGCAGCGCGGACAGGAACACTGAAGCTTTCTTT. This gives the protein CSADRNTEAFF.

This clone was found a few times. In nucleotides, the CDR3 is TGTGCCAGCAGCAAACAGGGGCTGGAGCAGCCCCAGCATTTT. This translates into CASSKQGLEQPQHF. This rearrangement joins TRBV2 to TRBJ1-5, with TRBD1 identical over 7 bases. The CDR3 is 14 amino acids. V lost 6 bases to trimming and J lost 7 bases; unmatched junction nucleotides: 9. Germline V gene lookup returns CDR1 SNHLY and CDR2 FYNNEI. Full variable domain (missing parts from reference TRBV2 and TRBJ1-5): EPEVTQTPSHQVTQMGQEVILRCVPISNHLYFYWYRQILGQKVEFLVSFYNNEISEKSEIFDDQFSVERPDGSNFTLKIRSTKLEDSAMYFCASSKQGLEQPQHFGDGTRLSIL.

V and J are TRBV7-9 and TRBJ1-5; 7 bases align to TRBD1. The CDR3 extends over 15 amino acids. Unmatched junction bases numbered 4, after V lost 1 base and J lost 4 bases. Germline CDR1 SEHNR, CDR2 FQNEAQ (reference sequence). The CDR3 spells CASSLVWGQNQPQHF. The CDR3 nucleotides are TGTGCCAGCAGCTTAGTTTGGGGACAGAATCAGCCCCAGCATTTT.

The rearrangement joins TRBV30 to TRBJ1-1; the D is unclear. V was clipped by 0 bases and J by 6 bases, with 14 bases between them. CDR1 and CDR2 from the germline V gene are GTSNPN and SVGIG (reference sequence). The CDR3 runs 14 residues. CDR3 sequence: CAWSVRAGMAEAFF. CDR3 sequence (DNA): TGTGCCTGGAGTGTACGGGCCGGGATGGCTGAAGCTTTCTTT. The variable domain in full, completed from reference TRBV30 and TRBJ1-1, reads SQTIHQWPATLVQPVGSPLSLECTVEGTSNPNLYWYRQAAGRGLQLLFYSVGIGQISSEVPQNLSASRPQDRQFILSSKKLLLSDSGFYLCAWSVRAGMAEAFFGQGTRLTVV.

The chain couples TRBV23-1 to TRBJ2-5; D not resolved. The tail of the sequence fits TRBJ2-7 better, so the J call may be wrong. TRBV23-1 is treated as an ORF (open reading frame) with a function not yet certain. The CDR3 is 13 residues long. The CDR3 sequence is CASSRTPSYEQYF. CDR3 DNA sequence: TGCGCCAGCAGTCGTACCCCGTCCTACGAGCAGTACTTC.

V and J are TRBV2 and TRBJ1-6; 8 bases are shared with TRBD1. After removal of 6 bases from V and 11 bases from J, the junction contained 6 bases not matched to a gene. CDR1 and CDR2 from the germline V gene are SNHLY and FYNNEI. The CDR3 is 13 residues long. This CDR3 reads CASRPRTGTPLHF. In nucleotides, the CDR3 is TGTGCCAGCAGACCCCGGACAGGGACACCCCTCCACTTT.